The 31 T cell receptor beta chains given below trace back to one sample, sequenced in a study of response to subunit inactivated influenza vaccine. TCRdb recomputed calls from the RT-PCR reads with MiXCR, one row per CDR3 protein. The sample has 290,000 or so distinct CDR3 sequences; 20% to 25% are singletons. The specimen comprised PBMCs from blood, sampled approximately 20 months after vaccination. The receptors originated from a man aged 50 to 69 who received an inactivated influenza vaccine.

The rearrangement joins TRBV29-1 to TRBJ1-1, with D uncertain. Trimming pared 7 bases from V and 0 bases from J, leaving 12 bases between. CDR1 and CDR2 from the germline V gene are SQVTM and ANQGSEA. The CDR3 is 13 amino acids. The CDR3 loop is CSGWRGVNTEAFF. The DNA of the CDR3 is TGCAGCGGATGGCGAGGAGTGAACACTGAAGCTTTCTTT.

This clonotype has a handful of counts. The gene calls are TRBV25-1 and TRBJ1-5, with D perhaps TRBD1 (5 bases). The CDR3 has 15 residues. Germline loops: CDR1 MGHDK, CDR2 SYGVNS. V lost 1 base, J lost 0 bases, and 7 bases lay in between. This CDR3 is CASSESGYSNQPQHF. For the CDR3, the DNA is TGTGCCAGCAGTGAATCAGGGTATAGCAATCAGCCCCAGCATTTT. The complete variable domain, with remaining parts taken from reference TRBV25-1 and TRBJ1-5, reads EADIYQTPRYLVIGTGKKITLECSQTMGHDKMYWYQQDPGMELHLIHYSYGVNSTEKGDLSSESTVSRIRTEHFPLTLESARPSHTSQYLCASSESGYSNQPQHFGDGTRLSIL.

V gene TRBV4-1 combines with J gene TRBJ1-4; D might be TRBD1 (5 bases). V dropped 4 bases and J dropped 7 bases, with 16 bases sitting between them. Germline V gene data show CDR1 as MGHRA and CDR2 as YSYEKL. The CDR3 totals 15 residues. The CDR3 sequence is CASSLVFPGVEKLFF. The DNA of the CDR3 is TGCGCCAGCAGCCTCGTTTTCCCGGGGGTTGAAAAACTGTTTTTT.

The table lists this clonotype with a few counts. The chain has TRBV18 and TRBJ1-6, with 7 positions matching TRBD1. The junction had 7 bases not matched to a gene; V was cut back by 4 bases and J by 4 bases. There are 16 residues in the CDR3. Germline CDR1 and CDR2: KGHSH and LQKENI. CDR3 DNA: TGTGCCAGCTCACAGGGACAGTCGCTATATAATTCACCCCTCCACTTT. It translates to CASSQGQSLYNSPLHF.

This sequence joins TRBV20-1 and TRBJ1-1; a weak D match, TRBD1 (5 bases). The germline V and J ends were trimmed by 8 bases and 1 base, with 11 bases remaining between them. Per germline, CDR1 DFQATT and CDR2 SNEGSKA (reference sequence). This CDR3 has 12 residues. The CDR3 region is CSPRGTNTEAFF. The CDR3 bases are TGCAGTCCCCGGGGGACGAACACTGAAGCTTTCTTT.

V and J are TRBV5-1 and TRBJ1-5; tentative D call: TRBD1 (6 bases). This CDR3 contains 14 residues. Per germline, CDR1 SGHRS and CDR2 YFSETQ. Trimming left V 3 bases short and J 3 bases short, with 10 bases between. CDR3 loop: CASSWGGANQPQHF. In nucleotides, the CDR3 is TGCGCCAGCAGCTGGGGGGGGGCCAATCAGCCCCAGCATTTT.

V is TRBV28 and J is TRBJ2-7; 8 bases are shared with TRBD2. The V segment lost 2 bases and the J segment 3 bases; nucleotides outside the gene matches: 18. The CDR3 has 19 residues. Per the germline V gene, CDR1 is MDHEN and CDR2 is SYDVKM. CDR3 protein: CASSLSFSAGAWGNYEQYF. CDR3 coding DNA: TGTGCCAGCAGTTTAAGTTTTTCAGCGGGGGCATGGGGGAACTACGAGCAGTACTTC.

The CDR3: CASSRTSGSLNPFF. The DNA for the CDR3 is TGCGCCAGCAGCAGAACTAGCGGGAGTTTGAATCCGTTCTTC. V usage is TRBV5-1 and J usage is TRBJ2-1; 11 nucleotides align to TRBD2. The CDR3 is 14 residues long. Germline values: CDR1 SGHRS, CDR2 YFSETQ. The junction had 12 bases not matched to a gene; V was cut back by 4 bases and J by 15 bases.

This rearrangement joins TRBV29-1 to TRBJ1-1, with TRBD1 identical over 7 bases. CDR1 SQVTM and CDR2 ANQGSEA come from the germline V gene. The CDR3 runs to 13 residues. The V and J ends lost 7 bases and 5 bases, in that order; junction bases with no gene match: 10. CDR3 loop: CSGHRGRGTEAFF. The CDR3 DNA reads as TGCAGCGGACACAGGGGCCGGGGGACTGAAGCTTTCTTT.

The V gene is TRBV21-1, the J gene TRBJ2-2; TRBD1 is the table's D call and was not checked against the DNA. TRBV21-1 is a listed pseudogene. This CDR3 has 17 residues. The DNA for the CDR3 is TGTGCCAGCAGCGACCAGAGAAGAGGGGTTCGCACCGGGGAGCTGTTTTTT. As protein: CASSDQRRGVRTGELFF.

The sample holds many counts of this clonotype. The CDR3 nucleotides read TGCAGTGCTAGGCGGGGGGACCCTGAAGCTTTCTTT. Translated, it gives CSARRGDPEAFF. V gene TRBV20-1 combines with J gene TRBJ1-1; a possible D gene is TRBD1 (5 bases). Germline V lookup: CDR1 DFQATT, CDR2 SNEGSKA (reference sequence). This CDR3 spans 12 amino acids. Trimming left V 3 bases short and J 6 bases short, with 11 bases between.

This clonotype was observed a handful of times. The chain links TRBV20-1 to TRBJ1-2; TRBD1 matches 10 bases. V lost 2 bases to trimming and J lost 1 base; unmatched junction nucleotides: 7. This CDR3 contains 16 residues. Germline loops: CDR1 DFQATT, CDR2 SNEGSKA (reference sequence). The CDR3 region is CSARPWGTGVNYGYTF. As DNA, the CDR3 is TGCAGTGCTAGACCCTGGGGGACAGGGGTTAACTATGGCTACACCTTC.

This clonotype was detected a few times. The genes are TRBV15 and TRBJ2-7; perhaps TRBD2 as D (5 bases). Germline-derived CDR1 and CDR2 are LNHNV and YYDKDF (reference sequence). The V end was cut by 3 bases, the J end by 3 bases, with 9 bases between. The CDR3 has 13 residues. The CDR3 loop is CATSSEGIYEQYF. CDR3 sequence (DNA): TGTGCCACCAGCAGCGAGGGAATCTACGAGCAGTACTTC.

The chain is built from TRBV19 and TRBJ2-3; no clear D. V lost 0 bases to trimming and J lost 6 bases, with 7 bases between them. Germline loops: CDR1 LNHDA, CDR2 SQIVND (reference sequence). The CDR3 runs to 13 residues. CDR3 region: CASSIDRMDTQYF. DNA of the CDR3: TGTGCCAGTAGTATAGATCGGATGGATACGCAGTATTTT.

The rearrangement joins TRBV20-1 to TRBJ2-2; no reliable D call. Per germline, CDR1 DFQATT and CDR2 SNEGSKA (reference sequence). The CDR3 consists of 13 residues. The germline V and J ends were trimmed by 2 bases and 4 bases, with 8 bases remaining between them. CDR3 sequence: CSARTRGTGELFF. CDR3 nucleotides: TGCAGTGCTAGAACCAGAGGCACCGGGGAGCTGTTTTTT.

This clonotype came up a few times. CDR3 amino acids: CASSLMVTSGSDTQYF. The CDR3 region has the DNA TGTGCCAGCAGTTTAATGGTGACTAGCGGGTCAGATACGCAGTATTTT. The V and J genes are TRBV28 and TRBJ2-3; 10 bases line up with TRBD2. The germline V gene encodes CDR1 MDHEN and CDR2 SYDVKM. The length of the CDR3 is 16 residues. Losses at the gene ends were 2 bases for V and 4 bases for J; bases not matched to a gene: 6.

V and J are TRBV7-2 and TRBJ2-7; 10 bases are a match to TRBD1. The CDR3 contains 14 residues. V trimming: 6 bases; J trimming: 6 bases; junction bases outside the gene matches: 8. CDR1 and CDR2 (germline): SGHTA, FQGNSA. CDR3 nucleotides: TGTGCCAGCAGGGCCGGGACAGGGGCTCGCGAGCAGTACTTC. Residues: CASRAGTGAREQYF.

This chain connects TRBV29-1 to TRBJ1-1; tentative D call: TRBD1 (5 bases). Deletions cut 5 bases from V and 0 bases from J, with 10 bases between. CDR1 SQVTM and CDR2 ANQGSEA come from the germline V gene. The CDR3 runs to 13 residues. The CDR3 DNA reads as TGCAGCGTTCGACAGAGCTTGAACACTGAAGCTTTCTTT. It codes for CSVRQSLNTEAFF.

This clonotype was seen at least ten times. The rearrangement joins TRBV12-3 or TRBV12-4 to TRBJ1-5; perhaps TRBD1 as D (5 bases). V gave up 6 bases and J gave up 2 bases, with 14 bases separating them. The CDR3 contains 15 residues. CDR3 sequence: CASSLQGSGNQPQHF. The CDR3 DNA reads as TGTGCCAGCAGCCTTCAGGGTAGCGGCAATCAGCCCCAGCATTTT.

This sequence joins TRBV29-1 and TRBJ2-6; 8 nucleotides line up with TRBD1. The CDR3 has 13 residues. Germline trimming cut 6 bases from V and 2 bases from J; bases unmatched to any gene: 0. CDR1 and CDR2 (germline): SQVTM, ANQGSEA. The CDR3 spells CSVTGAGANVLTF. DNA of the CDR3: TGCAGCGTGACAGGGGCTGGGGCCAACGTCCTGACTTTC. Full variable domain (outside the CDR3, taken from reference TRBV29-1 and TRBJ2-6): SAVISQKPSRDICQRGTSLTIQCQVDSQVTMMFWYRQQPGQSLTLIATANQGSEATYESGFVIDKFPISRPNLTFSTLTVSNMSPEDSSIYLCSVTGAGANVLTFGAGSRLTVL.

The chain recombines TRBV6-2 or TRBV6-3 with TRBJ1-1; TRBD1 might be the D (5 bases). Germline V lookup: CDR1 MNHEY, CDR2 SVGEGT. The CDR3 is 14 amino acids. V was shortened by 2 bases and J by 6 bases, with 13 bases between the two germline ends. CDR3: CASSYGGWRAEAFF. CDR3 DNA: TGTGCCAGCAGTTACGGGGGATGGAGGGCTGAAGCTTTCTTT.

The V call is TRBV4-2, the J call TRBJ1-4; D perhaps matches TRBD1 (5 bases). Trimming removed 0 bases from V and 5 bases from J, with 13 bases in between. The CDR3 has 16 residues. CDR1 and CDR2 from the germline V gene are LGHNA and YNFKEQ. The CDR3 spells CASSQDLGERNEKLFF. DNA of the CDR3: TGTGCCAGCAGCCAAGATTTGGGGGAAAGAAATGAAAAACTGTTTTTT.

This chain connects TRBV20-1 to TRBJ1-5; 9 bases agree with TRBD1. V was pared by 5 bases and J by 2 bases, with 7 bases of the junction left unmatched. Germline-derived CDR1 and CDR2 are DFQATT and SNEGSKA (reference sequence). The CDR3 totals 15 residues. CDR3 bases: TGCAGTGCTCTGGGACAGGGTCCGCGCAATCAGCCCCAGCATTTT. This encodes CSALGQGPRNQPQHF.

This clonotype was seen more than once but under ten times. The chain has TRBV18 and TRBJ2-2; 13 bases fit TRBD2. After removal of 4 bases from V and 0 bases from J, the junction contained 2 bases not matched to a gene. Germline assignment: CDR1 KGHSH and CDR2 LQKENI. The CDR3 has 17 residues. CDR3 residues: CASSQGLAGSNTGELFF. In DNA, the CDR3 is TGTGCCAGCTCACAGGGACTAGCGGGGTCGAACACCGGGGAGCTGTTTTTT.

This clonotype was seen a handful of times. The genes are TRBV11-1 and TRBJ2-5; 10 bases fit TRBD2. CDR3 size: 14 residues. Germline V gene sequence: CDR1 SGHAT, CDR2 FQDESV (reference sequence). V was clipped by 4 bases and J by 7 bases; unmatched bases: 6. CDR3 DNA sequence: TGTGCCAGCAGCTCTAGCGGGGGCGCCGGGACCCAGTACTTC. Translation gives CASSSSGGAGTQYF.

The V and J genes are TRBV2 and TRBJ2-7, with 9 bases identical to TRBD2. In germline, CDR1 is SNHLY, CDR2 FYNNEI. J was trimmed by 5 bases and V by 2 bases; bases with no gene match: 13. This CDR3 is built from 17 residues. The CDR3 DNA reads as TGTGCCAGCAGTGAATCTGGCGGGAGGGCCCTCGGGGACGAGCAGTACTTC. Its translation: CASSESGGRALGDEQYF.

V and J are TRBV30 and TRBJ1-5; TRBD1 matches at 7 bases. The CDR3 length is 21 residues. The V gene's germline CDR1 is GTSNPN and CDR2 SVGIG (reference sequence). Trimming took 3 bases from V and 3 from J; bases not matched to a gene: 26. The CDR3 DNA sequence: TGTGCCTGGAGCCCAGCGGCATTCGCACAACAGGGGCGCGCTCCCAATCAGCCCCAGCATTTT. Translation gives CAWSPAAFAQQGRAPNQPQHF.

V is TRBV12-3 or TRBV12-4 and J is TRBJ2-4; D may correspond to TRBD1 or TRBD2 (5 bases each). The CDR3 is made up of 14 amino acids. V was cut by 5 bases and J by 8 bases, with 16 bases left in between. Written as DNA, the CDR3 is TGTGCCAGCAGTCCCGGGGCCTGGTGGGACATTCAGTACTTC. It yields the protein CASSPGAWWDIQYF.

Only a few counts were recorded for this clonotype. The CDR3 reads CASSHPGTAKNIQYF. CDR3 bases: TGTGCCAGCAGCCATCCCGGGACTGCCAAAAACATTCAGTACTTC. V gene TRBV28 combines with J gene TRBJ2-4, with a weak D call TRBD2 (6 bases). V lost 6 bases, J lost 1 base, and 13 bases lay in between. The CDR3 loop spans 15 amino acids. Germline CDR1 MDHEN, CDR2 SYDVKM.

This clonotype was observed at least ten times. The chain carries TRBV28 and TRBJ1-1; tentatively, D is TRBD1 (6 bases). The CDR3 totals 13 residues. Germline V gives CDR1 MDHEN, CDR2 SYDVKM. V shed 4 bases and J shed 5 bases, with 11 bases lying between them. The CDR3 spells CASSSGGRTEAFF. CDR3 sequence (DNA): TGTGCCAGCAGTTCCGGGGGGCGAACTGAAGCTTTCTTT.

The chain joins TRBV12-3 or TRBV12-4 to TRBJ2-7; a weak D match, TRBD1 (5 bases). The CDR3 extends over 12 amino acids. Trimming took 4 bases from V and 5 from J, leaving 9 bases between them. CDR3 sequence (DNA): TGTGCCAGCAGTTATACCAGGGACGAGCAGTACTTC. Its protein is CASSYTRDEQYF.